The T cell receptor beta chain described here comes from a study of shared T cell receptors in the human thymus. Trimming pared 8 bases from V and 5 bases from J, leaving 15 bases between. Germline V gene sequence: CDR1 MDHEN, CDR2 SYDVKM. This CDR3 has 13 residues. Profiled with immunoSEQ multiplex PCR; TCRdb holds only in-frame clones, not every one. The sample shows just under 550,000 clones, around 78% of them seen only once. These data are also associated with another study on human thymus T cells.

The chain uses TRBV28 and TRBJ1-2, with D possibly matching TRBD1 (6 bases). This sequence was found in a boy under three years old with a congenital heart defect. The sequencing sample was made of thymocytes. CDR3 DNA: TGTGCCAGCGACCATAGAGGGGGATATGGCTACACCTTC. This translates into CASDHRGGYGYTF.